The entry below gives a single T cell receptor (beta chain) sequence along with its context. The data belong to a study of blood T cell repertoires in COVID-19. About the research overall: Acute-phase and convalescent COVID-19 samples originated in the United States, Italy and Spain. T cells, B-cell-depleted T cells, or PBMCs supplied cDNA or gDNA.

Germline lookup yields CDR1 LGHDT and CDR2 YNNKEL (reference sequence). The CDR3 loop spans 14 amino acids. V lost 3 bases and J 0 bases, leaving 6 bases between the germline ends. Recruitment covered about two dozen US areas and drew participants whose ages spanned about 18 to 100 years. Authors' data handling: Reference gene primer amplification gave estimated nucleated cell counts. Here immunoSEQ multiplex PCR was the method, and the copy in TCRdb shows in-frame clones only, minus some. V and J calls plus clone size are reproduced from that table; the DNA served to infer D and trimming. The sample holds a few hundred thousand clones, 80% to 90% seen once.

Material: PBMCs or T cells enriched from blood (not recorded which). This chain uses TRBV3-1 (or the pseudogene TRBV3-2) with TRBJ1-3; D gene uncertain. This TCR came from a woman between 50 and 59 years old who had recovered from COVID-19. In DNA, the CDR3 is TGTGCCAGCAGCCACACACACTCTGGAAACACCATATATTTT. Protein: CASSHTHSGNTIYF.